Listed here is a single T cell receptor (beta chain). Its antigen is not known. Sorted subsets were amplified in replicate PCRs using 200 ng DNA, tens of thousands of T cell genomes. Sequencing used immunoSEQ multiplex PCR; TCRdb keeps in-frame clones, though not all of them. The repertoire holds hundreds of thousands of clones, with about 78% as singletons. This record belongs to a study of shared clonotypes between healthy human individuals. Findings of the study overall: The represented genetic and exposure-history diversity was limited by the small number of donors.

It was into CD45RA+ naive and CD45RA-negative memory subsets that the CD4+ cells were split. The sample was memory CD4+ T cells sorted from blood. The subset: CD45RA-negative fraction. The source is a woman aged 25-40 years in good health.

The CDR3 protein is CASRTPGTSGSYEQFF. As DNA, the CDR3 is TGTGCCAGTAGAACCCCCGGGACTAGCGGGAGCTATGAGCAGTTCTTC. The rearrangement uses TRBV19 and TRBJ2-1; TRBD2 agrees at 14 bases. Losses at the gene ends were 6 bases for V and 8 bases for J; bases not matched to a gene: 9. CDR1 LNHDA and CDR2 SQIVND come from the germline V gene (reference sequence). The CDR3 is made up of 16 amino acids.